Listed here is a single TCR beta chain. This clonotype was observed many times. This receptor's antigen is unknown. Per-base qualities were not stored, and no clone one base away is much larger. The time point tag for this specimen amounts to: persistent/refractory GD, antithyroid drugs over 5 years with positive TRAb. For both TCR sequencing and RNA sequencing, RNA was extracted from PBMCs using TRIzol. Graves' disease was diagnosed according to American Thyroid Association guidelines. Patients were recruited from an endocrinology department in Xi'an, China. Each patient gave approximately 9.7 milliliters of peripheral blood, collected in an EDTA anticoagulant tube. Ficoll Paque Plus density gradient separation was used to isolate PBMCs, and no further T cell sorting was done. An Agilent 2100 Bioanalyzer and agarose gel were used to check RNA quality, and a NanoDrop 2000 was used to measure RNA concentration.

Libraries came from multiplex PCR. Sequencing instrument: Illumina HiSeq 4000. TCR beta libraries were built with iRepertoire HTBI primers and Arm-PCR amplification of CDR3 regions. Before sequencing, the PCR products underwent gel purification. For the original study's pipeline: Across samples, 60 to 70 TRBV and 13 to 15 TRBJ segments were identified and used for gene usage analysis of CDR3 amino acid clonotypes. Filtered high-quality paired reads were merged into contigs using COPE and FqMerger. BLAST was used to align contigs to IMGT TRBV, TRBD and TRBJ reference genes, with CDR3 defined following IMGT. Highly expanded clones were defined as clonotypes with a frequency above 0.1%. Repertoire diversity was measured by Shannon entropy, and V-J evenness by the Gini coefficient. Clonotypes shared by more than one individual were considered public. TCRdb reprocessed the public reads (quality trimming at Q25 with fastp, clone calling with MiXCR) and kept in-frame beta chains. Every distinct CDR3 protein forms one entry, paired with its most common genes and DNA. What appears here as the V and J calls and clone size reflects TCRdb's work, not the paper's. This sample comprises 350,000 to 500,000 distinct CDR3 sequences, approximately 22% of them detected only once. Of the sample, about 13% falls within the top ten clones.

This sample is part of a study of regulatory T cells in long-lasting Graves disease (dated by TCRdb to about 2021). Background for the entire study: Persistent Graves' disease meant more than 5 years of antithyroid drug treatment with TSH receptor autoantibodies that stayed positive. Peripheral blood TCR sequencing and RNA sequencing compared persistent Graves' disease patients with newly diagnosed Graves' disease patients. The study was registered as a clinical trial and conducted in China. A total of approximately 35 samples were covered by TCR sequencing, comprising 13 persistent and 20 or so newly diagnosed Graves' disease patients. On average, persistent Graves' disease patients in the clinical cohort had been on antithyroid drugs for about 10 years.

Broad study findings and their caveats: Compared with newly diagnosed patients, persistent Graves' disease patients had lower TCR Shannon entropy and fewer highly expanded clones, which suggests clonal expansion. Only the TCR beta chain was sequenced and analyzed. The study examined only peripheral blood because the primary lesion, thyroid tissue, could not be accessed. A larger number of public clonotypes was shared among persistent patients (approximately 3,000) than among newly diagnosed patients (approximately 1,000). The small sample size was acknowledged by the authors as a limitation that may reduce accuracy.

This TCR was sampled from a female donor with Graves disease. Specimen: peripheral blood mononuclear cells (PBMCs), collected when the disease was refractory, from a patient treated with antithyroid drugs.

The CDR3 has the sequence CASSPFAGFWEKLFF. Here is the DNA: TGTGCCAGCTCTCCTTTTGCGGGGTTTTGGGAAAAACTGTTTTTT. Recombination linked TRBV6-1 to TRBJ1-4, with an unclear D gene assignment. The CDR3 goes from the cysteine to the phenylalanine over 15 residues. The sequence is cut down to CDR3 DNA, 45 bases in frame from base 1. CDR1 and CDR2 are read off the germline V gene as MNHNS and SASEGT. The V and J ends are trimmed by 8 bases and 8 bases, leaving 21 bases between them.